This T cell receptor (beta chain) came from a study of response to subunit inactivated influenza vaccine. TCRdb analysed the RT-PCR reads with MiXCR anew, one entry per CDR3 protein. The table shows roughly 710,000 distinct CDR3 sequences, with 11% to 15% occurring only once. Study-wide points: The study's authors posited that every seasonal influenza vaccination enlists few new T cells.

The CDR3 length is 14 residues. V gave up 4 bases and J gave up 6 bases, with 10 bases separating them. Germline V gene lookup returns CDR1 ENHRY and CDR2 SYGVKD. A remark on this clonotype: Its antigen is not known.

The specimen was PBMCs from blood, collected around two weeks before vaccination. V usage is TRBV10-3 and J usage is TRBJ1-6; tentatively, D is TRBD1 (5 bases). This TCR came from a man aged 50 to 59 who received an inactivated influenza vaccine. CDR3 in DNA: TGTGCCATCAGTGTCGACAGAACTAATTCACCCCTCCACTTT. It translates to CAISVDRTNSPLHF.